These T cell receptor beta chains were read from a single sample in a study of cytomegalovirus exposure and HLA in healthy donors. Sequencing used immunoSEQ multiplex PCR; TCRdb keeps in-frame clones, though not all of them. The table lists some 170,000 clones, about four fifths of them singletons. Specimen: PBMCs. The receptors originated from a woman between 18 and 29 years old in good health and CMV-seropositive. Both conserved end residues are part of each CDR3. The D gene is left open where the match is weak. Rows may omit the clone size; those that give it use once, few, many or a size class.

V	J	size	D	CDR3	DNA
TRBV7-2	TRBJ2-7	-	-	CASSLVSAGGRYEQYF	TGTGCCAGCAGCTTAGTGTCGGCAGGGGGGCGTTACGAGCAGTACTTC
TRBV13	TRBJ2-5	-	-	CASSLKQGEEQETQYF	TGTGCCAGCAGCTTAAAACAGGGAGAGGAGCAAGAGACCCAGTACTTC
TRBV29-1	TRBJ2-3	few	TRBD1	CSGSDRGTDTQYF	TGCAGCGGCTCCGACAGGGGCACAGATACGCAGTATTTT
TRBV19	TRBJ1-4	-	TRBD1	CASSSTGSTNEKLFF	TGTGCCAGTAGTTCGACAGGGTCAACTAATGAAAAACTGTTTTTT
TRBV11-2	TRBJ2-3	-	TRBD2	CASSLLGGRNTDTQYF	TGTGCCAGCAGCTTATTGGGCGGGAGAAACACAGATACGCAGTATTTT
TRBV29-1	TRBJ2-2	-	-	CSVVASGGGELFF	TGCAGCGTTGTGGCGTCGGGTGGCGGGGAGCTGTTTTTT
TRBV2	TRBJ1-1	-	TRBD1	CASVPRTGGSEAFF	TGTGCCAGTGTCCCGCGAACAGGGGGCTCTGAAGCTTTCTTT
TRBV7-9	TRBJ2-5	-	TRBD2	CASSLRGSGGAKETQYF	TGTGCCAGCAGCTTGAGGGGGAGCGGGGGGGCCAAGGAGACCCAGTACTTC
TRBV27	TRBJ1-1	-	TRBD1	CASGDRENTEAFF	TGTGCCAGCGGCGACAGGGAGAACACTGAAGCTTTCTTT
TRBV18	TRBJ2-3	once	-	CASSPPTETDTQYF	TGTGCCAGCTCACCACCGACTGAGACAGATACGCAGTATTTT
TRBV7-8	TRBJ1-2	-	-	CASSLAGGWGYTF	TGTGCCAGCAGCTTAGCGGGGGGTTGGGGCTACACCTTC
TRBV7-9	TRBJ1-1	-	-	CASSEVLNTEAFF	TGTGCCAGCAGTGAGGTCTTGAACACTGAAGCTTTCTTT
TRBV2	TRBJ2-3	-	-	CASIISSTDTQYF	TGTGCCAGCATAATTTCTAGCACAGATACGCAGTATTTT
TRBV5-8	TRBJ1-2	-	-	CASSFAPFGAGPNYGYTF	TGTGCCAGCAGCTTCGCCCCTTTTGGGGCAGGACCAAACTATGGCTACACCTTC
TRBV5-1	TRBJ2-5	-	-	CASSPSRETQYF	TGCGCCAGCAGCCCCTCCAGAGAGACCCAGTACTTC
TRBV2	TRBJ1-1	-	-	CASRVRGADTEAFF	TGTGCCAGCAGGGTTCGTGGAGCCGACACTGAAGCTTTCTTT
TRBV5-1	TRBJ2-7	-	-	CASSFGDSYEQYF	TGCGCCAGCAGCTTTGGAGACTCCTACGAGCAGTACTTC
TRBV12-2	TRBJ2-7	-	-	CASRSPGGFAYEQYF	TGTGCAAGTCGCTCCCCAGGGGGTTTTGCATACGAGCAGTACTTC
TRBV10-2	TRBJ1-3	-	-	CASSESRRGNTIYF	TGCGCCAGCAGTGAGTCGCGCAGGGGAAACACCATATATTTT
TRBV10-3	TRBJ1-4	-	-	CAISEYGRDDEKLFF	TGTGCCATCAGTGAGTACGGCAGGGATGATGAAAAACTGTTTTTT
TRBV5-4	TRBJ2-5	-	TRBD2	CASSVLGLVGEVGYF	TGTGCCAGCAGCGTACTGGGACTAGTGGGGGAGGTTGGGTACTTC
TRBV19	TRBJ1-1	-	TRBD1	CASSIGTGANTEAFF	TGTGCCAGTAGTATAGGGACAGGGGCGAACACTGAAGCTTTCTTT
TRBV13	TRBJ2-1	-	-	CASSLAGRREYNEQFF	TGTGCCAGCAGCTTAGCGGGGAGGAGGGAATACAATGAGCAGTTCTTC
TRBV9	TRBJ1-1	-	TRBD1	CASSPGTAPSKGGDAEAFF	TGTGCCAGCAGCCCGGGGACAGCCCCCAGCAAAGGGGGCGACGCTGAAGCTTTCTTT
TRBV5-6	TRBJ2-7	-	-	CASSLDLSYEQYF	TGTGCCAGCAGCTTGGATCTATCCTACGAGCAGTACTTC
TRBV5-1	TRBJ1-2	-	TRBD1	CASSAGQEINGYTF	TGCGCCAGCAGCGCGGGACAGGAAATCAATGGCTACACCTTC
TRBV10-2	TRBJ2-5	-	-	CASSELIRETQYF	TGCGCCAGCAGTGAGCTAATCCGAGAGACCCAGTACTTC
TRBV5-1	TRBJ2-1	-	TRBD1	CASSLLLRDRGANEQFF	TGCGCCAGCAGCTTGTTACTCCGGGACAGGGGGGCCAATGAGCAGTTCTTC
TRBV2	TRBJ2-7	-	-	CASRGLPYEQYF	TGTGCCAGCAGGGGGCTCCCCTACGAGCAGTACTTC
TRBV7-8	TRBJ2-2	-	-	CASRHTSPGTFYTGELFF	TGTGCCAGCAGACACACCTCGCCCGGGACTTTTTACACCGGGGAGCTGTTTTTT
TRBV27	TRBJ1-5	once	TRBD1	CASSLYTGEAQPQHF	TGTGCCAGCAGTTTATATACAGGGGAGGCTCAGCCCCAGCATTTT
TRBV9	TRBJ2-3	-	TRBD2	CASRPLAGGTDTQYF	TGTGCCAGCAGACCCCTAGCGGGGGGCACAGATACGCAGTATTTT
TRBV19	TRBJ2-6	-	TRBD2	CASSELAGHNVLTF	TGTGCCAGTAGTGAACTAGCGGGGCACAACGTCCTGACTTTC
TRBV19	TRBJ1-2	-	TRBD1	CASSTKEDRGSRYGYTF	TGTGCCAGTAGTACTAAAGAGGACAGGGGGAGCCGGTATGGCTACACCTTC
TRBV2	TRBJ2-1	-	-	CASAGKAYNEQFF	TGTGCCAGCGCAGGGAAAGCCTACAATGAGCAGTTCTTC
TRBV27	TRBJ2-2	-	TRBD2	CASSFLTGGRSTGELFF	TGTGCCAGCAGTTTCCTAACCGGCGGGAGGAGCACCGGGGAGCTGTTTTTT
TRBV5-4	TRBJ1-2	-	TRBD1	CASSLADRRSPYGYTF	TGTGCCAGCAGCTTGGCGGACAGGAGGTCCCCCTATGGCTACACCTTC
TRBV2	TRBJ1-1	few	-	CASISQGMNTEAFF	TGTGCCAGTATTTCCCAGGGCATGAACACTGAAGCTTTCTTT
TRBV6-1	TRBJ1-1	once	-	CASSVDTKPLNTEAFF	TGTGCCAGCAGTGTCGACACGAAACCCCTGAACACTGAAGCTTTCTTT
TRBV7-9	TRBJ1-1	-	TRBD1	CASSKGQGSTEAFF	TGTGCCAGCAGCAAGGGACAGGGAAGCACTGAAGCTTTCTTT